Listed below are T cell receptor beta chains from one sample, sequenced in a study of early T cells in non-severe SARS-CoV-2 infection. TCRdb re-derived calls from the 5' RACE reads in MiXCR, one entry per CDR3 protein. The sample has some 77,000 distinct CDR3 sequences; approximately 12% are singletons. Sequences were derived from whole blood, sampled at baseline. The receptors were sampled from an adult who was a healthcare worker with PCR-confirmed SARS-CoV-2 infection or an uninfected control (not recorded which). The donor label of this sample is uncertain. The CDR3 runs from the conserved cysteine through the conserved F or W. The D gene is left open where the match is weak. Clone size, where shown, is once, few, many, or a class for clones that have expanded.

TRBD2	NA	TRBV7-2	TRBJ2-7	TGTGCCAGCAGCCGAGAGGCGGGAGGGAGCTCCTACGAGCAGTACTTC	CASSREAGGSSYEQYF
TRBD1	few	TRBV11-2	TRBJ2-3	TGTGCCAGCAGCTTTCCTTGGACAGGTGCTAGCACAGATACGCAGTATTTT	CASSFPWTGASTDTQYF
TRBD2	many	TRBV11-2	TRBJ2-1	TGTGCCAGCAGCTGGCTAGCGGGTGTCTACAATGAGCAGTTCTTC	CASSWLAGVYNEQFF
NA	many	TRBV7-6	TRBJ2-3	TGTGCCAGCAGCTCCCCAGTGGGGGCGTACACAGATACGCAGTATTTT	CASSSPVGAYTDTQYF
TRBD2	few	TRBV11-2	TRBJ2-3	TGTGCCAGCAGCCCCCCCCGGGGGGGCGCAGATACGCAGTATTTT	CASSPPRGGADTQYF
NA	few	TRBV25-1	TRBJ2-7	TGTGCCAGCATCCCCTCAGGGGGAGGAGAGCAGTACTTC	CASIPSGGGEQYF
NA	NA	TRBV30	TRBJ2-3	TGTGCCTGGAGTGTTGGTGGCACAGATACGCAGTATTTT	CAWSVGGTDTQYF
NA	many	TRBV19	TRBJ1-1	TGTGCCAGTATACGAGACTACGGTGTCACTGAAGCTTTCTTT	CASIRDYGVTEAFF
NA	NA	TRBV6-2/TRBV6-3	TRBJ1-1	TGTGCCAGCAGTTACCGTCCCGTACCTCCGGAAGCTTTCTTT	CASSYRPVPPEAFF
TRBD2	NA	TRBV2	TRBJ2-5	TGTGCCAGCAAGAGACGGACTAGCGGGAGAGAAGAGACCCAGTACTTC	CASKRRTSGREETQYF
NA	NA	TRBV7-8	TRBJ2-5	TGTGCCAACAACGTTCTGGGGGGGCGACCAGAGACCCAGTACTTC	CANNVLGGRPETQYF
NA	many	TRBV19	TRBJ1-5	TGTGCCAGTAGTACCAGGGTAAATCAGCCCCAGCATTTT	CASSTRVNQPQHF
TRBD2	few	TRBV6-6	TRBJ2-2	TGTGCCAGCAGTCGACTAGCGCCTAACACCGGGGAGCTGTTTTTT	CASSRLAPNTGELFF
NA	few	TRBV18	TRBJ1-3	TGTGCCAGCTCACCGCCAGGACAAGACACCATATATTTT	CASSPPGQDTIYF
TRBD2	few	TRBV5-1	TRBJ2-5	TGCGCCAGCAGCTCGACTAGCGGGAGTGAGACCCAGTACTTC	CASSSTSGSETQYF
TRBD1	few	TRBV6-5	TRBJ2-7	TGTGCCAGTCGGGACAGGGGGCCGCGGCAGTACTTC	CASRDRGPRQYF
NA	NA	TRBV4-3	TRBJ1-6	TGCGCCAGCAGCCGCGGGGACGGCCGCTCCTATAATTCACCCCTCCACTTT	CASSRGDGRSYNSPLHF
TRBD2	many	TRBV28	TRBJ2-3	TGTGCCAGCAGCCTCCGACTAGCGGGTGGCCCAGATACGCAGTATTTT	CASSLRLAGGPDTQYF
NA	many	TRBV18	TRBJ2-3	TGTGCCAGCTCACCCCCCGGGACTCCGAACACAGATACGCAGTATTTT	CASSPPGTPNTDTQYF
NA	few	TRBV30	TRBJ1-5	TGTGCCTGGATTTTCACGGACACCATCGAGCCCCAGCATTTT	CAWIFTDTIEPQHF
NA	few	TRBV5-1	TRBJ2-1	TGCGCCAGCAGCTTGGGGGCGACCACGAGCTCCTACAATGAGCAGTTCTTC	CASSLGATTSSYNEQFF
NA	NA	TRBV11-2	TRBJ1-4	TGTGCCAGCACCTTTCTAGCTTCTAATGAAAAACTGTTTTTT	CASTFLASNEKLFF
NA	many	TRBV7-2	TRBJ2-7	TGTGCCAGCAGCTCGCCGGGACAACTCTACGAGCAGTACTTC	CASSSPGQLYEQYF
NA	NA	TRBV6-5	TRBJ1-6	TGTGCCAGCAGTTACTCGAGGGGCCGCGTGGGTTCACCCCTCCACTTT	CASSYSRGRVGSPLHF
TRBD1	few	TRBV29-1	TRBJ1-1	TGCAGCGTTTTGGGGACAGAAGCCACTGAAGCTTTCTTT	CSVLGTEATEAFF
NA	NA	TRBV7-8	TRBJ1-5	TGTGCCAGCAGCTATACAGGGAGAAATCAGCCCCAGCATTTT	CASSYTGRNQPQHF
NA	few	TRBV27	TRBJ2-7	TGTGCCTCCCGGAGGGGGGGGGCCTTAGACGAGCAGTACTTC	CASRRGGALDEQYF
NA	few	TRBV5-6	TRBJ2-7	TGTGCCAGCAGCTCGTCCCTGGGCGAGCAGTACTTC	CASSSSLGEQYF